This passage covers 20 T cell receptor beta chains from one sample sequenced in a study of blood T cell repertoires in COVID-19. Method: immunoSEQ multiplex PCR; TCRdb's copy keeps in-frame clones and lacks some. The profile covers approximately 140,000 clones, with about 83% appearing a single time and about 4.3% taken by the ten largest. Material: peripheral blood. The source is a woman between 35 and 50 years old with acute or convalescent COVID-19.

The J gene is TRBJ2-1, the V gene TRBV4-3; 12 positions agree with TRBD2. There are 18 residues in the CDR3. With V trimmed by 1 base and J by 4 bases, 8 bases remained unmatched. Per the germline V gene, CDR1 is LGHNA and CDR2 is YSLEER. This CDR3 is CASSQGVLAGGAYNEQFF. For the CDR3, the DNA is TGCGCCAGCAGCCAAGGCGTCCTAGCGGGAGGGGCGTACAATGAGCAGTTCTTC.

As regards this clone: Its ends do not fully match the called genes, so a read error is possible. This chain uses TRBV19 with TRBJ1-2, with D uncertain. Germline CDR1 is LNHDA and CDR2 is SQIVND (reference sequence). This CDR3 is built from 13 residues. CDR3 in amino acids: CASSLYVEAGRRF. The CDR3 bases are TGTGCCAGTAGTCTATATGTGGAGGCAGGACGGCGCTTC. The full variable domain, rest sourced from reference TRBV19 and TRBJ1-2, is DGGITQSPKYLFRKEGQNVTLSCEQNLNHDAMYWYRQDPGQGLRLIYYSQIVNDFQKGDIAEGYSVSREKKESFPLTVTSAQKNPTAFYLCASSLYVEAGRRFGSGTRLTVV.

The CDR3 sequence is CASSGTGTDGPSNYGYTF. Written as DNA, the CDR3 is TGTGCCAGCAGCGGGACCGGGACAGACGGCCCATCTAACTATGGCTACACCTTC. V is TRBV7-9 and J is TRBJ1-2, with 7 bases lining up with TRBD1. The V gene's germline CDR1 is SEHNR and CDR2 FQNEAQ (reference sequence). V lost 5 bases and J lost 0; bases outside the gene matches: 15. This CDR3 is 18 amino acids long.

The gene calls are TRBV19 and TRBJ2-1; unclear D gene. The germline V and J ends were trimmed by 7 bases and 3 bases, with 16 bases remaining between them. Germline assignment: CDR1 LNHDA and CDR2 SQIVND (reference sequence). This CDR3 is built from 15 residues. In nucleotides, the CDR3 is TGTGCCAGTACCGACGGTTTAAACTACTACAATGAGCAGTTCTTC. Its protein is CASTDGLNYYNEQFF.

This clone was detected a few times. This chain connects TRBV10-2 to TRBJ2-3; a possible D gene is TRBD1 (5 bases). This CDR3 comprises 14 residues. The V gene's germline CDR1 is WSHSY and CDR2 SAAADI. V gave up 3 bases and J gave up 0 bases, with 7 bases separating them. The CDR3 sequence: CASSDRASTDTQYF. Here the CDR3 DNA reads TGCGCCAGCAGTGACAGGGCTAGCACAGATACGCAGTATTTT.

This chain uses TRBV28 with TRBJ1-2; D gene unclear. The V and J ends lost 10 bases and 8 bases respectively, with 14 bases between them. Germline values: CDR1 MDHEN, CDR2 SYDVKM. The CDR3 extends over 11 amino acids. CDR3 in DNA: TGTGCCACCTCGGGCCCGGGGGGCTACACCTTC. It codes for CATSGPGGYTF.

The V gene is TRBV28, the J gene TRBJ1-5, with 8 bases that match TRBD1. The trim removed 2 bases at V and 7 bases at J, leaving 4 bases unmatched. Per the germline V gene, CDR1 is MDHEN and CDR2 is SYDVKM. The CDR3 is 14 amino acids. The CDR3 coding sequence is TGTGCCAGCAGTTTAGACAGGGGTGGGCAGCCCCAGCATTTT. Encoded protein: CASSLDRGGQPQHF.

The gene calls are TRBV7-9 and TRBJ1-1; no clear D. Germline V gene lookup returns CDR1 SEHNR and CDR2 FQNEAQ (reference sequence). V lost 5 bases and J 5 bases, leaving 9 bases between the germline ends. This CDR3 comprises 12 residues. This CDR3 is CASSLLTTEAFF. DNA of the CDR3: TGTGCCAGCAGCCTCCTAACGACTGAAGCTTTCTTT.

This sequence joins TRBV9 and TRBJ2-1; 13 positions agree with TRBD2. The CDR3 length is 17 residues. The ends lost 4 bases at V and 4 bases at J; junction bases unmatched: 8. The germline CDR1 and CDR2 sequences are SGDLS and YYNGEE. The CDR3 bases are TGTGCCAGCAGCCCGCCGCCGGGACTAGCGGGATACAATGAGCAGTTCTTC. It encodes CASSPPPGLAGYNEQFF. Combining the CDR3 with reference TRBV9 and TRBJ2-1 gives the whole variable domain DSGVTQTPKHLITATGQRVTLRCSPRSGDLSVYWYQQSLDQGLQFLIQYYNGEERAKGNILERFSAQQFPDLHSELNLSSLELGDSALYFCASSPPPGLAGYNEQFFGPGTRLTVL.

The CDR3: CASIPQGGGQPQHF. The CDR3 nucleotides read TGTGCCAGCATCCCTCAGGGGGGAGGCCAGCCCCAGCATTTT. The chain is built from TRBV5-8 and TRBJ1-5; 7 bases are a match to TRBD1. This CDR3 region has 14 residues. Per the germline V gene, CDR1 is SGHTS and CDR2 is YDEGEE. The ends lost 6 bases at V and 7 bases at J; junction bases unmatched: 10.

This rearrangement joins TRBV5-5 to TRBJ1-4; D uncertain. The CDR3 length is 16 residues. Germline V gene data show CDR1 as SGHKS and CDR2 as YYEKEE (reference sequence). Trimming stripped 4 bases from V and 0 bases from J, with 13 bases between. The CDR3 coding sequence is TGTGCCAGCAGCCTGCGGCCGCCTGCAACTAATGAAAAACTGTTTTTT. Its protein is CASSLRPPATNEKLFF.

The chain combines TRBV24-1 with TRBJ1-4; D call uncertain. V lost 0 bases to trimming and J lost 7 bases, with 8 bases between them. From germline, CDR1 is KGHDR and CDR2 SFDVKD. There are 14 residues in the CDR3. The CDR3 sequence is CATSDLQDGEKLFF. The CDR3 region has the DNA TGTGCCACCAGTGATTTGCAGGATGGTGAAAAACTGTTTTTT.

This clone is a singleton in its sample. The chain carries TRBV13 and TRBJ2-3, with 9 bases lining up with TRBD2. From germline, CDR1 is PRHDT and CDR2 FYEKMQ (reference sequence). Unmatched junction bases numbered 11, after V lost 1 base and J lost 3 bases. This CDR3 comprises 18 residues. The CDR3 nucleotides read TGTGCCAGCAGCTTAGACCCATTAGGCGGGGGGGCAACAGATACGCAGTATTTT. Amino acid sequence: CASSLDPLGGGATDTQYF.

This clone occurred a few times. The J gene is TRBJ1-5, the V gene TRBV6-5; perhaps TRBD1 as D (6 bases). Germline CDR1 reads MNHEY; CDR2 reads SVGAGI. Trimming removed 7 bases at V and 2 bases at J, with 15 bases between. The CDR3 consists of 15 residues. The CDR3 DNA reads TGTGCCAGCAACCCACAGGGAATCGGCAATCAGCCCCAGCATTTT. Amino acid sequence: CASNPQGIGNQPQHF.

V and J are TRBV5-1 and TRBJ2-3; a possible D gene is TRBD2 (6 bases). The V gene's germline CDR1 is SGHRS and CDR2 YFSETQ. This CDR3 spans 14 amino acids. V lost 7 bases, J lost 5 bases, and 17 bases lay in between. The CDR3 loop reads CASSPLWGGDTQYF. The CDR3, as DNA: TGCGCCAGCTCCCCGCTATGGGGAGGAGATACGCAGTATTTT.

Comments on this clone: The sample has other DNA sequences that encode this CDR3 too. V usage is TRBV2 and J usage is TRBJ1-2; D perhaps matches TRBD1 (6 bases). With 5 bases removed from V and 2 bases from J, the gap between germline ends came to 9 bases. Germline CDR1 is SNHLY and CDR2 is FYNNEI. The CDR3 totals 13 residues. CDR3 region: CASSPDRNYGYTF. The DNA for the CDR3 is TGTGCCAGCAGTCCAGACAGGAACTATGGCTACACCTTC.

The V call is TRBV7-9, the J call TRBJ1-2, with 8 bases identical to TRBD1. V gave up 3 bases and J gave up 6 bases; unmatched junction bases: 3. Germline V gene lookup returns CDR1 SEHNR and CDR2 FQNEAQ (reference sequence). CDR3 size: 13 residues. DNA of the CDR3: TGTGCCAGCAGCTTGGACAGGGAAAATGGCTACACCTTC. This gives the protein CASSLDRENGYTF.

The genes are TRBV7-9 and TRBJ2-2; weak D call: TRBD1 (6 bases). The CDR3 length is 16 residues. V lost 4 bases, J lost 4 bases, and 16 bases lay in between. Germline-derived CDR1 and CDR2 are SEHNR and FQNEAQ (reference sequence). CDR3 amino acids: CASSSQGRTLTGELFF. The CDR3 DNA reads TGTGCCAGCAGCTCCCAGGGGCGGACCCTCACCGGGGAGCTGTTTTTT.

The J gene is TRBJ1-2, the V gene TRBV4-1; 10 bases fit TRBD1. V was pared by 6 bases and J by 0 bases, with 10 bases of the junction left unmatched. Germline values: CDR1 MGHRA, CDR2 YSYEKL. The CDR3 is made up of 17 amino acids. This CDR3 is CASRPGTGVDSNYGYTF. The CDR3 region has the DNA TGCGCCAGCAGACCCGGGACAGGGGTCGACTCTAACTATGGCTACACCTTC.

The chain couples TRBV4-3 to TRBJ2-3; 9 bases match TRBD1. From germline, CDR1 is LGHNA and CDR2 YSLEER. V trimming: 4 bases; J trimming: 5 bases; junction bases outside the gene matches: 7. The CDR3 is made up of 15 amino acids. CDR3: CASSPRDRVGDTQYF. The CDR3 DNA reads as TGCGCCAGCAGCCCCCGGGACAGGGTGGGAGATACGCAGTATTTT.